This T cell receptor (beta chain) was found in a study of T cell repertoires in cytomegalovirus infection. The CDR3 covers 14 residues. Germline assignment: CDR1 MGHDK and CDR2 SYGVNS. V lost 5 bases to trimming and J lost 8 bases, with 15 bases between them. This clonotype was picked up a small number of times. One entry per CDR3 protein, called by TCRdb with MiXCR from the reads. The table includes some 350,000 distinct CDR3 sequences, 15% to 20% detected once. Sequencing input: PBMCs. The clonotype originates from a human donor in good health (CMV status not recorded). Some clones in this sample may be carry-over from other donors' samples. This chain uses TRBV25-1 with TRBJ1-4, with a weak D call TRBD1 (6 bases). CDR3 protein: CASSPMTGEEKLFF. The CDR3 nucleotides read TGTGCCAGCAGTCCTATGACAGGAGAAGAAAAACTGTTTTTT.